This is a list of T cell receptor beta chains from one sample in a study of cytomegalovirus exposure and HLA in healthy donors. Sequencing used immunoSEQ multiplex PCR; TCRdb keeps in-frame clones, though not all of them. This sample has 150,000 to 200,000 clones, with about 90% found just once. The sequenced sample consisted of PBMCs. These receptors were collected from a woman under 30 in good health and CMV-seropositive. CDR3s include the opening cysteine and the closing phenylalanine or tryptophan. The D gene is left open where the match is weak. Size tells how often a clone was seen (once, few, many) or the class of an expanded clone, and some rows leave it out.

J: TRBJ2-5
V: TRBV7-9
size: once
D: TRBD1
DNA: TGTGCCAGCAGCTTAGTGACAGGGGGTCAAGAGACCCAGTACTTC
CDR3: CASSLVTGGQETQYF

J: TRBJ1-5
V: TRBV27
size: -
D: -
DNA: TGTGCCAGCAGCTTGGGGAGGGGGAGTCAGCCCCAGCATTTT
CDR3: CASSLGRGSQPQHF

J: TRBJ1-2
V: TRBV7-9
size: few
D: TRBD1
DNA: TGTGCCAGCAGCTTATCGTACCCCCGGACCGGGACAGGTTATGGCTACACCTTC
CDR3: CASSLSYPRTGTGYGYTF

J: TRBJ2-3
V: TRBV4-2
size: -
D: TRBD2
DNA: TGTGCCAGCAGCCAAGATCTCGGGGGGGAGGGCACAGATACGCAGTATTTT
CDR3: CASSQDLGGEGTDTQYF

J: TRBJ2-4
V: TRBV5-4
size: -
D: TRBD1
DNA: TGTGCCAGCAGCTCCGGGACAGGGGGGGCCAAAAACATTCAGTACTTC
CDR3: CASSSGTGGAKNIQYF

J: TRBJ2-2
V: TRBV28
size: -
D: TRBD1
DNA: TGTGCCAGCTTAGGACAGGGGGCAATCGGGGAGCTGTTTTTT
CDR3: CASLGQGAIGELFF

J: TRBJ2-1
V: TRBV5-4
size: once
D: TRBD2
DNA: TGTGCCAGCCGAGTGGGTAGCGGGGGCCACAATGAGCAGTTCTTC
CDR3: CASRVGSGGHNEQFF

J: TRBJ2-3
V: TRBV19
size: once
D: TRBD2
DNA: TGTGCCAGTACCCCGCTAGCGGGTTCAGATACGCAGTATTTT
CDR3: CASTPLAGSDTQYF

J: TRBJ1-2
V: TRBV10-2
size: -
D: -
DNA: TGCGCCAGCAGTGAGCCGATCCCGGGATCCTATGGCTACACCTTC
CDR3: CASSEPIPGSYGYTF

J: TRBJ2-7
V: TRBV19
size: -
D: -
DNA: TGTGCCAGTAAGGAACTACAGGGTAGGAGAAAGTACTTC
CDR3: CASKELQGRRKYF

J: TRBJ2-7
V: TRBV7-9
size: -
D: TRBD1
DNA: TGTGCCACCGGACAGGGGACCTACGAGCAGTACTTC
CDR3: CATGQGTYEQYF

J: TRBJ2-7
V: TRBV7-9
size: -
D: TRBD2
DNA: TGTGCCAGCAGACCCGGGACTAGCTCAGAGCAGTACTTC
CDR3: CASRPGTSSEQYF

J: TRBJ2-5
V: TRBV29-1
size: -
D: -
DNA: TGCAGCGTCCGACACGGCCAAGAGACCCAGTACTTC
CDR3: CSVRHGQETQYF

J: TRBJ2-5
V: TRBV5-1
size: -
D: TRBD1
DNA: TGCGCCAGCGGTTGGAAACAGGGGGCACCCGGGGAAGAGACCCAGTACTTC
CDR3: CASGWKQGAPGEETQYF

J: TRBJ2-7
V: TRBV28
size: -
D: TRBD2
DNA: TGTGCCAGCAGAGGGACTAGCGGGAGAAACGAGCAGTACTTC
CDR3: CASRGTSGRNEQYF

J: TRBJ1-1
V: TRBV7-9
size: -
D: -
DNA: TGTGCCAGCAGCTTACAGGAGAACACTGAAGCTTTCTTT
CDR3: CASSLQENTEAFF

J: TRBJ1-5
V: TRBV10-1
size: -
D: TRBD1
DNA: TGCGCCAGCAGTGAATCGCAGGGGGCTCAGGGGTATAGCAATCAGCCCCAGCATTTT
CDR3: CASSESQGAQGYSNQPQHF

J: TRBJ2-3
V: TRBV7-3
size: -
D: -
DNA: TGTGCCAGCAGCTCGGCCGGGACAGATACGCAGTATTTT
CDR3: CASSSAGTDTQYF

J: TRBJ1-6
V: TRBV2
size: -
D: -
DNA: TGTGCCAGCAGTGAAGGCCAAATCTCCAGGGTGGGGAATAATTCACCCCTCCACTTT
CDR3: CASSEGQISRVGNNSPLHF

J: TRBJ2-6
V: TRBV6-1
size: -
D: -
DNA: TGTGCCAGCAATCCCCAGGGCTCCGGGGCCAACGTCCTGACTTTC
CDR3: CASNPQGSGANVLTF

J: TRBJ2-2
V: TRBV6-4
size: -
D: TRBD2
DNA: TGTGCCAGCTCCAGGACTAGCGGGGACGCCGGGGAGCTGTTTTTT
CDR3: CASSRTSGDAGELFF

J: TRBJ2-1
V: TRBV10-3
size: -
D: TRBD2
DNA: TGTGCCATCAGTGCGCCCACTAGCGGGAGGGCCGGTAATGAGCAGTTCTTC
CDR3: CAISAPTSGRAGNEQFF

J: TRBJ2-5
V: TRBV5-1
size: -
D: TRBD2
DNA: TGCGCCAGCTCGCCCCCGGCCAGCGGGAAAGGGGCCCAGTACTTC
CDR3: CASSPPASGKGAQYF

J: TRBJ2-2
V: TRBV19
size: -
D: -
DNA: TGTGCCAGTAGTATAAGGGGGGTTGGCGGGAGCGTCACCGGGGAGCTGTTTTTT
CDR3: CASSIRGVGGSVTGELFF

J: TRBJ2-7
V: TRBV14
size: once
D: -
DNA: TGTGCCAGCAGCCGCCTGGACAGCGGGGCTAGGAACGAGCAGTACTTC
CDR3: CASSRLDSGARNEQYF

J: TRBJ1-1
V: TRBV29-1
size: -
D: -
DNA: TGCAGCGTGAACAGGGCGGACACTGAAGCTTTCTTT
CDR3: CSVNRADTEAFF

J: TRBJ2-3
V: TRBV29-1
size: -
D: -
DNA: TGCAGCGTAGATCTAAGCACAGATACGCAGTATTTT
CDR3: CSVDLSTDTQYF

J: TRBJ2-7
V: TRBV5-1
size: -
D: -
DNA: TGCGCCAGCAGCCCAGCGGGCGGTTCCTACGAGCAGTACTTC
CDR3: CASSPAGGSYEQYF

J: TRBJ1-4
V: TRBV2
size: -
D: TRBD1
DNA: TGTGCCACCGGCCTCGGACAGGGCTCGGAAAAACTGTTTTTT
CDR3: CATGLGQGSEKLFF

J: TRBJ2-7
V: TRBV27
size: -
D: TRBD1
DNA: TGTGCCAGCAGTTTAAAGGGACAGCCTGCCTACGAGCAGTACTTC
CDR3: CASSLKGQPAYEQYF

J: TRBJ2-1
V: TRBV21-1
size: -
D: -
DNA: TGTGCCAGCAGCTCCAGGACTAGCGGGGGACGAAATGAGCAGTTCTTC
CDR3: CASSSRTSGGRNEQFF

J: TRBJ1-2
V: TRBV19
size: -
D: TRBD1
DNA: TGTGCCAGTAGTTCCCTACCGACAGGGGGCTATGGCTACACCTTC
CDR3: CASSSLPTGGYGYTF

J: TRBJ2-3
V: TRBV10-1
size: -
D: -
DNA: TGCGCCAGCAGTTTTAGCTGGCCCACGACAGATACGCAGTATTTT
CDR3: CASSFSWPTTDTQYF